This T cell receptor (beta chain) appears in the sequencing data of a study of PD-1 blockade in classical Hodgkin lymphoma. Every patient experienced relapse after autologous stem cell transplantation, and brentuximab vedotin exposure varied. The study recorded best responses of complete response, partial response or progressive disease. This CDR3 has 13 amino acids. Using immunoSEQ multiplex PCR, the repertoire was profiled, and TCRdb retains in-frame clones only, with some absent. The sample contains fewer than 110,000 clones, about 89% of which appear only once. V is TRBV21-1 and J is TRBJ2-7. TRBV21-1 is a documented pseudogene. The material was peripheral blood mononuclear cells (PBMCs), obtained before the second cycle of nivolumab. The sequence derives from a human donor with classical Hodgkin lymphoma. CDR3 sequence: CASRTLCSYEQYF. The CDR3 nucleotides read TGTGCCAGCCGGACCCTATGCTCCTACGAGCAGTACTTC.